This entry features one T cell receptor beta chain sequence. Patients of the Seattle cohort, enrolled during active infection, were followed longitudinally. The data belong to a study of blood T cell repertoires in COVID-19. Study at large: Samples taken during acute and convalescent COVID-19 were collected in the United States, Italy and Spain. PBMCs, B-cell-depleted T cells, or T cells were the source of the cDNA or gDNA that made up the material.

In the study's own analysis: Quantification of nucleated cells was approximated via reference gene primer amplification. Some clones are missing from TCRdb's copy, which holds only in-frame ones; the method was immunoSEQ multiplex PCR. V and J calls and clone size are as listed in that table; D and trimming were resolved from the DNA. This sample has around 260,000 clones; around 82% occur once, and the top ten carry 0.87%. Germline V lookup: CDR1 MNHEY, CDR2 SMNVEV (reference sequence). This CDR3 spans 13 amino acids. J was trimmed by 7 bases and V by 6 bases; bases with no gene match: 5. The receptor was isolated from a human donor with COVID-19, enrolled during active disease. The donor label of this sample is uncertain. The source material was peripheral blood. This chain uses TRBV27 with TRBJ1-3; TRBD1 agrees at 8 bases. The CDR3 region has the DNA TGTGCCAGCAGAGGGACAGGTGGTAACACCATATATTTT. Residues: CASRGTGGNTIYF.